The 17 T cell receptor beta chains in this list originate from one sample, sequenced in a study of monozygotic twins with inflammatory bowel disease. TCRdb reprocessed the 5' RACE reads; each CDR3 protein has one entry and no DNA is given. This sample's table has approximately 150,000 distinct CDR3 sequences. Material for sequencing was blood. These receptors were obtained from a human donor with ulcerative colitis or Crohn's disease, or a healthy co-twin of an affected twin (not recorded which).

The chain uses TRBV20-1 and TRBJ2-7; TCRdb's D call of TRBD2 is untestable without DNA. Germline V CDR1 and CDR2: DFQATT, SNEGSKA (reference sequence). The CDR3 spans 15 residues. The CDR3 protein is CSARTPGLVGNEQYF.

This chain uses TRBV19 with TRBJ2-2. CDR1 and CDR2 (germline): LNHDA, SQIVND (reference sequence). The CDR3 spans 11 residues. CDR3 protein: CASRNTGELFF.

The J gene is TRBJ1-2, the V gene TRBV7-2; without DNA, the TCRdb call of TRBD1 cannot be checked. Germline loops: CDR1 SGHTA, CDR2 FQGNSA. The CDR3 covers 14 residues. The CDR3 here is CASSLSGGDYGYTF.

The V and J genes are TRBV6-5 and TRBJ2-7. Germline V gene sequence: CDR1 MNHEY, CDR2 SVGAGI. The CDR3 extends over 13 amino acids. This CDR3 is CASSYSRNYEQYF.

This rearrangement joins TRBV2 to TRBJ2-5; TCRdb's D call of TRBD1 is untestable without DNA. This CDR3 region has 15 residues. Germline loops: CDR1 SNHLY, CDR2 FYNNEI. The CDR3 reads CASSESGRGRETQYF.

The V and J genes are TRBV20-1 and TRBJ2-3. From germline, CDR1 is DFQATT and CDR2 SNEGSKA (reference sequence). This CDR3 contains 15 residues. CDR3: CSARVWQENTDTQYF.

The chain combines TRBV4-2 with TRBJ2-5; absent DNA, TCRdb's TRBD2 call cannot be checked. The CDR3 is 22 amino acids. The V gene's germline CDR1 is LGHNA and CDR2 YNFKEQ. This CDR3 reads CASSLPSPSTVSGGRLEETQYF.

The chain carries TRBV20-1 and TRBJ2-7; TCRdb calls TRBD2, which cannot be checked without DNA. This CDR3 has 15 residues. CDR1 is DFQATT, CDR2 SNEGSKA, per germline (reference sequence). CDR3 amino acids: CSALDLAHSSYEQYF.

The chain joins TRBV18 to TRBJ2-7; the TCRdb call, TRBD2, lacks DNA for checking. Germline V CDR1 and CDR2: KGHSH, LQKENI. The CDR3 is made up of 16 amino acids. The CDR3 is CASSPGSASGSYEQYF.

The chain is built from TRBV12-3 or TRBV12-4 and TRBJ1-3. The CDR3 sequence is 17 residues long. The CDR3 protein is CASSLIGDYFSGNTIYF.

The chain employs TRBV3-1 and TRBJ2-3; without DNA, the TCRdb call of TRBD1 cannot be checked. CDR3 length: 16 amino acids. Germline lookup yields CDR1 LGHDT and CDR2 YNNKEL (reference sequence). This CDR3 reads CASSQEFTGSTDTQYF.

V gene TRBV6-6 combines with J gene TRBJ2-4; TCRdb proposes TRBD1, but this gene call is untestable without DNA. This CDR3 spans 14 amino acids. The germline V gene encodes CDR1 MNHNY and CDR2 SVGAGI (reference sequence). CDR3 protein: CASLKGGSGNIQYF.

J is TRBJ1-4 and V is TRBV7-2; TCRdb reports TRBD1, a call that lacks DNA to check it against. Germline-derived CDR1 and CDR2 are SGHTA and FQGNSA. This CDR3 comprises 14 residues. The CDR3 sequence: CASSSQGGNEKLFF.

The chain links TRBV20-1 to TRBJ2-3; TCRdb's assignment of TRBD2 cannot be checked, as there is no DNA. The CDR3 covers 19 residues. Germline CDR1 reads DFQATT; CDR2 reads SNEGSKA (reference sequence). Here the CDR3 reads CSASNQRGGTQRSTDTQYF.

The chain links TRBV7-9 to TRBJ1-1. Germline values: CDR1 SEHNR, CDR2 FQNEAQ (reference sequence). The CDR3 is 12 amino acids. The CDR3 spells CASSLDGPEAFF.

The CDR3 region is CASIGSGGTGELFF. The rearrangement joins TRBV19 to TRBJ2-2; TCRdb proposes TRBD2, but this gene call is untestable without DNA. This CDR3 has 14 amino acids. Germline V gene sequence: CDR1 LNHDA, CDR2 SQIVND (reference sequence).

This chain uses TRBV12-5 with TRBJ2-1; with no DNA, the TCRdb D assignment of TRBD2 cannot be verified. This CDR3 spans 18 amino acids. Germline assignment: CDR1 LGHNT and CDR2 FRNRAP. The CDR3 reads CASGSPYSLAGAWNEQFF.